This T cell receptor beta chain stems from a study of cytomegalovirus exposure and HLA in healthy donors. Germline CDR1 reads MNHNS; CDR2 reads SASEGT. The CDR3 has 16 amino acids. V lost 3 bases and J lost 2, with 13 bases in between. Sequenced by immunoSEQ multiplex PCR; TCRdb stores in-frame clones only, minus some. The sample carries just under 150,000 clones, 87% recorded once. The specimen was PBMCs. V is TRBV6-1 and J is TRBJ2-2; tentative D call: TRBD1 (6 bases). The receptor was derived from a man aged 18 to 30 in good health and CMV-seropositive. The CDR3 sequence: CASSDLPGTNTGELFF. CDR3 bases: TGTGCCAGCAGTGACTTGCCCGGGACAAACACCGGGGAGCTGTTTTTT.